The 25 T cell receptor beta chains listed next were all sequenced from one sample in a study of OX40 agonist ivuxolimab in advanced cancers. TCRdb keeps only in-frame clones here, not all; method: immunoSEQ multiplex PCR. The data hold more than 75,000 clones, with approximately 80% observed a single time. The source material was CD4+ or CD8+ T cells sorted from blood, sampled in a trial of the OX40 agonist ivuxolimab. These receptors originate from an adult with an advanced solid tumor such as melanoma, head and neck, liver or kidney cancer.

The J gene is TRBJ1-2, the V gene TRBV5-4, with D perhaps matching TRBD1 (6 bases). V lost 0 bases, J lost 3 bases, and 15 bases lay in between. CDR1 and CDR2 (germline): SGHNT, YYREEE (reference sequence). This CDR3 is 16 amino acids long. CDR3 sequence: CASSLAGTQRHYGYTF. The DNA for the CDR3 is TGTGCCAGCAGCTTGGCCGGGACACAAAGACACTATGGCTACACCTTC.

The table lists this clone with a count of one. The CDR3 nucleotides read TGTGCCAGCAGTGTTACCGGGACAGGGTATGGCTACACCTTC. Translated: CASSVTGTGYGYTF. V usage is TRBV6-1 and J usage is TRBJ1-2, with 9 bases fitting TRBD1. This CDR3 region has 14 residues. The J segment lost 5 bases and the V segment lost 4 bases, leaving 5 bases of the junction unmatched. CDR1 is MNHNS and CDR2 is SASEGT in the germline V gene.

This rearrangement joins TRBV2 to TRBJ2-7; D gene unclear. CDR3 size: 14 residues. V was shortened by 2 bases and J by 4 bases, with 12 bases between the two germline ends. In germline, CDR1 is SNHLY, CDR2 FYNNEI. CDR3 sequence reads: CASSESVRVYEQYV. CDR3 coding DNA: TGTGCCAGCAGTGAATCGGTCCGGGTTTACGAGCAGTACGTC.

The rearrangement joins TRBV28 to TRBJ2-3; TRBD2 aligns across 12 bases. CDR1 is MDHEN and CDR2 is SYDVKM in the germline V gene. The CDR3 covers 15 residues. The V and J ends lost 7 bases and 5 bases, in that order; junction bases with no gene match: 7. In DNA, the CDR3 is TGTGCCAGCACCACCATGGGACTAGCGGGAGATACGCAGTATTTT. Encoded protein: CASTTMGLAGDTQYF. The variable domain in full, completed from reference TRBV28 and TRBJ2-3, reads DVKVTQSSRYLVKRTGEKVFLECVQDMDHENMFWYRQDPGLGLRLIYFSYDVKMKEKGDIPEGYSVSREKKERFSLILESASTNQTSMYLCASTTMGLAGDTQYFGPGTRLTVL.

This clone appeared once. The chain combines TRBV6-5 with TRBJ1-1, with TRBD1 identical over 10 bases. Germline CDR1 reads MNHEY; CDR2 reads SVGAGI. The CDR3 loop spans 15 amino acids. Trimming took 1 base from V and 6 from J; bases not matched to a gene: 5. The CDR3 DNA sequence: TGTGCCAGCAGTTACTGGGGACAGGGGACTTCTGAAGCTTTCTTT. Its translation: CASSYWGQGTSEAFF.

CDR3 amino acids: CASTLRQAAGETQYF. The CDR3 nucleotides are TGTGCCAGCACCCTAAGACAGGCCGCGGGGGAGACCCAGTACTTC. This chain uses TRBV7-6 with TRBJ2-5; D assignment may be TRBD1 or TRBD2 (6 bases each). The germline gives CDR1 SGHVS, CDR2 FNYEAQ. The V end was cut by 7 bases, the J end by 5 bases, with 20 bases between. The CDR3 extends over 15 amino acids.

The genes are TRBV6-6 and TRBJ2-7; the match to TRBD2 covers 8 bases. Germline CDR1 and CDR2: MNHNY and SVGAGI (reference sequence). J gave up 6 bases and V 8 bases, and 15 bases lay outside the gene matches. The length of the CDR3 is 15 residues. The CDR3 nucleotides read TGTGCCAGCTCATTAGAGGGCCTCGGGGGGGGCGAGCAGTACGTC. As protein: CASSLEGLGGGEQYV.

CDR3 sequence (DNA): TGTGCCAGCAGTTTATATTCAGATGAAAAACTGTTTTTT. As protein: CASSLYSDEKLFF. J is TRBJ1-4 and V is TRBV27; no definite D call. Germline V gene sequence: CDR1 MNHEY, CDR2 SMNVEV (reference sequence). Trimming shortened V by 1 base and J by 6 bases, and 6 bases separated the two germline ends. The CDR3 length is 13 residues.

The J gene is TRBJ2-7, the V gene TRBV28; 10 bases agree with TRBD2. Germline V gives CDR1 MDHEN, CDR2 SYDVKM. J was trimmed by 2 bases and V by 7 bases; bases with no gene match: 8. The CDR3 sequence is 15 residues long. Written as DNA, the CDR3 is TGTGCCAGCAACTCTATAGCGGGGGGCCCCTACGAGCAGTACTTC. Encoded protein: CASNSIAGGPYEQYF.

The V and J genes are TRBV5-1 and TRBJ1-2, with TRBD1 as a possible D gene (6 bases). From germline, CDR1 is SGHRS and CDR2 YFSETQ. V lost 2 bases and J lost 6, with 8 bases in between. The CDR3 loop spans 12 amino acids. CDR3 in DNA: TGCGCCAGCAGCTTACAGGGCGATGGCTACACCTTC. Encoded protein: CASSLQGDGYTF.

The V and J genes are TRBV19 and TRBJ2-3, with TRBD2 matching over 8 bases. The CDR3 is 16 amino acids. The V gene's germline CDR1 is LNHDA and CDR2 SQIVND (reference sequence). V lost 3 bases, J lost 2 bases, and 7 bases stayed unmatched. As DNA, the CDR3 is TGTGCCAGTAGTATTTTTGCGGGGGGACCCACAGATACGCAGTATTTT. It translates to CASSIFAGGPTDTQYF.

DNA of the CDR3: TGTGCCAGCTCACTCCGGGCTCCACTCCAAGGGGGTGGAAACACCATATATTTT. Its translation: CASSLRAPLQGGGNTIYF. This chain links TRBV18 with TRBJ1-3; D possibly corresponds to TRBD1 (6 bases). The CDR3 has 18 amino acids. V was trimmed by 4 bases and J by 3 bases, leaving 22 bases between them. Germline V gene data show CDR1 as KGHSH and CDR2 as LQKENI.

This sequence joins TRBV12-5 and TRBJ2-7, with TRBD1 matching over 8 bases. Germline V gene lookup returns CDR1 LGHNT and CDR2 FRNRAP. The CDR3 is made up of 14 amino acids. V shed 7 bases and J 2 bases; nucleotides not matched to a gene: 7. The CDR3 bases are TGTGCTAGTGCCTGGGGGACAGGAGCCTACGAGCAGTACTTC. This codes for CASAWGTGAYEQYF.

This chain joins TRBV4-3 and TRBJ1-6, with D unclear. CDR1 and CDR2 (germline): LGHNA, YSLEER. The CDR3 runs 16 residues. The V and J ends lost 5 bases and 0 bases respectively, with 11 bases between them. The CDR3 here is CASSNDLSSYNSPLHF. CDR3 DNA sequence: TGCGCCAGCAGCAATGACCTAAGCTCCTATAATTCACCCCTCCACTTT.

The chain uses TRBV9 and TRBJ2-2; 10 bases match TRBD2. CDR1 and CDR2 (germline): SGDLS, YYNGEE. The CDR3 loop spans 20 amino acids. The V gene end was trimmed by 4 bases and the J gene end by 5 bases; junction bases not matched to a gene: 20. Here the CDR3 reads CASSPKWDTRTSGRTGELFF. The CDR3 nucleotides are TGTGCCAGCAGCCCAAAGTGGGACACTAGGACTAGCGGAAGGACCGGGGAGCTGTTTTTT.

This chain uses TRBV11-2 with TRBJ2-7; D may be TRBD1 or TRBD2 (5 bases each). V lost 5 bases and J lost 3, with 14 bases in between. The CDR3 extends over 14 amino acids. CDR1 is SGHAT, CDR2 FQNNGV, per germline. The CDR3 protein is CASSPGPVNYEQYF. In nucleotides, the CDR3 is TGTGCCAGCAGCCCGGGGCCGGTTAACTACGAGCAGTACTTC.

The chain joins TRBV5-1 to TRBJ2-7; D perhaps matches TRBD1 (5 bases). The germline CDR1 and CDR2 sequences are SGHRS and YFSETQ. The ends were cut back, 0 bases at V and 2 bases at J, with 9 bases in the middle. The CDR3 is made up of 14 amino acids. CDR3 region: CASSLASGPYEQYF. The CDR3 nucleotides read TGCGCCAGCAGCTTGGCTTCAGGGCCCTACGAGCAGTACTTC.

The chain is built from TRBV7-3 and TRBJ1-2, with 7 positions matching TRBD1. The V gene's germline CDR1 is SGHTA and CDR2 FQGTGA. V shed 1 base, J shed 6 bases, and the junction held 2 bases outside the gene matches. The CDR3 consists of 13 residues. The CDR3: CASSLRTGDGYTF. In DNA, the CDR3 is TGTGCCAGCAGCTTAAGGACAGGTGATGGCTACACCTTC.

V gene TRBV28 combines with J gene TRBJ2-5; a possible D gene is TRBD2 (5 bases). The CDR3 runs 13 residues. V was clipped by 4 bases and J by 4 bases, with 10 bases between them. Germline CDR1 MDHEN, CDR2 SYDVKM. The CDR3 coding sequence is TGTGCCAGCAGTTCAGCGGACGGAGAGACCCAGTACTTC. It translates to CASSSADGETQYF.

The V and J genes are TRBV14 and TRBJ1-2, with no clear D. V dropped 1 base and J dropped 4 bases, with 4 bases sitting between them. The CDR3 covers 12 residues. Germline V gene data show CDR1 as SGHDN and CDR2 as FVKESK. The CDR3 protein is CASSQVSYGYTF. The CDR3, as DNA: TGTGCCAGCAGCCAAGTCTCCTATGGCTACACCTTC.

The chain links TRBV19 to TRBJ1-1; D is perhaps TRBD1 (5 bases). V dropped 1 base and J dropped 2 bases, with 11 bases sitting between them. This CDR3 is built from 15 residues. Germline V gives CDR1 LNHDA, CDR2 SQIVND (reference sequence). CDR3 nucleotides: TGTGCCAGTAGTATAGGTGTCGACAGCAACACTGAAGCTTTCTTT. This codes for CASSIGVDSNTEAFF.

This clone appeared a few times. This chain uses TRBV7-2 with TRBJ1-5; D is unclear. V was shortened by 5 bases and J by 6 bases, with 17 bases between the two germline ends. CDR1 SGHTA and CDR2 FQGNSA come from the germline V gene. CDR3 length: 15 residues. CDR3 DNA: TGTGCCAGCAGCCCCGGCACGGGGAGATTTCAGCCCCAGCATTTT. Protein product: CASSPGTGRFQPQHF.

The genes are TRBV18 and TRBJ2-3; D gene uncertain. The germline V and J ends were trimmed by 5 bases and 0 bases, with 6 bases remaining between them. The CDR3 length is 13 residues. CDR1 KGHSH and CDR2 LQKENI come from the germline V gene. The CDR3 nucleotides read TGTGCCAGCTCATTAGGGAGCACAGATACGCAGTATTTT. This encodes CASSLGSTDTQYF.

This chain links TRBV10-3 with TRBJ2-2; tentative D call: TRBD2 (5 bases). The CDR3 has 13 amino acids. V shed 3 bases and J shed 4 bases, with 6 bases lying between them. Looked up from germline, CDR1 is ENHRY and CDR2 is SYGVKD. CDR3 DNA sequence: TGTGCCATCAGTGAACGGGGCACCGGGGAGCTGTTTTTT. This codes for CAISERGTGELFF.

The J gene is TRBJ2-2, the V gene TRBV18; 7 positions agree with TRBD1. Germline V gene lookup returns CDR1 KGHSH and CDR2 LQKENI. The CDR3 sequence is 15 residues long. V trimming: 5 bases; J trimming: 1 base; junction bases outside the gene matches: 4. The CDR3 spells CASSTYRGNTGELFF. The CDR3 DNA follows: TGTGCCAGCTCAACGTACAGGGGGAACACCGGGGAGCTGTTTTTT.